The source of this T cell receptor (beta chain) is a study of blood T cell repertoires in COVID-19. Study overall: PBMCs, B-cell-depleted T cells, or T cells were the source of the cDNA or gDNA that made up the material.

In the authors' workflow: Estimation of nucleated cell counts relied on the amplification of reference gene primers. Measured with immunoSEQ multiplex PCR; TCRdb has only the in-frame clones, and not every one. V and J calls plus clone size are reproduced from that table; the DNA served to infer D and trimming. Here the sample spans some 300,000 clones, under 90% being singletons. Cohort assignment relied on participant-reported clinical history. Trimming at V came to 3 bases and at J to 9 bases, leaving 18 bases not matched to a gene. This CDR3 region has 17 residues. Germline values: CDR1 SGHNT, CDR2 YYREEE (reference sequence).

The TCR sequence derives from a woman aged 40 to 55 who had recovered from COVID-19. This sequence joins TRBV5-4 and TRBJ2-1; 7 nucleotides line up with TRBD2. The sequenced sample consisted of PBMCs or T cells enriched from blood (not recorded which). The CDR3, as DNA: TGTGCCAGCAGCTCGGGGCCCGCGGGAGTAGGAACGCTTGAGCAGTTCTTC. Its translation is CASSSGPAGVGTLEQFF. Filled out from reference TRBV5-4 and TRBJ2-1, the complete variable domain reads ETGVTQSPTHLIKTRGQQVTLRCSSQSGHNTVSWYQQALGQGPQFIFQYYREEENGRGNFPPRFSGLQFPNYSSELNVNALELDDSALYLCASSSGPAGVGTLEQFFGPGTRLTVL.